This T cell receptor (beta chain) was identified in a study of shared clonotypes between healthy human individuals. Method: immunoSEQ multiplex PCR; TCRdb's copy keeps in-frame clones and lacks some. The sample includes over a million clones, about 98.5% seen only once; the top ten take 0.36%. CDR1 is SGHAT, CDR2 FQNNGV, per germline. Trimming removed 3 bases from V and 5 bases from J; junction bases left unmatched: 8. The CDR3 extends over 16 amino acids. The V call is TRBV11-2, the J call TRBJ2-1; 9 bases are shared with TRBD2. The sequenced material came from naive CD4+ T cells sorted from blood. Subset described: CD45RA+ positively selected. The sequence was collected from a man aged 25-45 years in good health. In DNA form, the CDR3 reads TGTGCCAGCAGCTTCGGGGCTAGCGGGATGAACAATGAGCAGTTCTTC. The encoded protein is CASSFGASGMNNEQFF. The full variable domain, its missing parts supplied by reference TRBV11-2 and TRBJ2-1, is EAGVAQSPRYKIIEKRQSVAFWCNPISGHATLYWYQQILGQGPKLLIQFQNNGVVDDSQLPKDRFSAERLKGVDSTLKIQPAKLEDSAVYLCASSFGASGMNNEQFFGPGTRLTVL.